The sequence of this T cell receptor beta chain was determined in a study of shared clonotypes between healthy human individuals. The study's findings and limits: The naive CD4 repertoires of a handful of donors were compared, and around 5.1% of clonotypes were shared.

A roughly 220 ng quantity of DNA, around 30,000 T cell genomes, went into the sorted-subset replicate PCRs. The data were produced by immunoSEQ multiplex PCR, yet TCRdb's version contains in-frame clones alone and is incomplete. This sample has over 850,000 clones, with around 82% found just once. From germline, CDR1 is MDHEN and CDR2 SYDVKM. V dropped 4 bases and J dropped 8 bases, with 19 bases sitting between them. This CDR3 region has 15 residues. This clone was counted between two and nine times. No antigen is known for it. This chain joins TRBV28 and TRBJ2-3, with D perhaps given as TRBD1 or TRBD2 (7 bases each). This receptor was obtained from a man younger than 35 in good health. Some clones in this sample may be carry-over from other donors' samples. The sequenced sample consisted of memory CD4+ T cells from PBMCs. This sample's subset: CD45RA-negative fraction. CDR3 amino acids: CASSSWTRTGGTQYF. CDR3 coding DNA: TGTGCCAGCAGTTCCTGGACTAGGACAGGAGGTACGCAGTATTTT.